A single sample is the source of the 16 T cell receptor beta chains below, sequenced in a study of post-analysis software for immune sequencing data (dated by TCRdb to the mid-2010s). Beyond this particular receptor, the publication reports: Roughly 5 TRBV segments, including TRBV5-6, TRBV5-1 and TRBV20-1, were significantly more frequent in patients than controls.

The library was made by PCR. The sequencer listed for this sample is Illumina HiSeq 2500. Unique molecular identifiers were incorporated into TCR beta cDNA libraries to reduce PCR and sequencing biases. The public reads were run again by TCRdb, first through fastp at Q25 and then through MiXCR, and only productive beta chains were kept. Every entry covers one CDR3 protein and lists the most common genes and DNA from its rows. Across this sample there are around 260,000 distinct CDR3 sequences, with 36% seen only once. The ten largest account for roughly 4.8% of the sample. Their cognate antigens are unknown. Input material: blood. These TCRs come from a girl aged 5-17 years with multiple sclerosis.

The chain recombines TRBV3-1 with TRBJ1-2; 11 positions match TRBD1. This CDR3 has 14 residues. Trimming removed 8 bases from V and 2 bases from J; junction bases left unmatched: 4. In germline, CDR1 is LGHDT, CDR2 YNNKEL (reference sequence). Here the CDR3 DNA reads TGTGCCAGCGGTCGGGACAGGGGGAACTATGGCTACACCTTC. It specifies CASGRDRGNYGYTF. The full variable domain, with the rest looked up from reference TRBV3-1 and TRBJ1-2, is DTAVSQTPKYLVTQMGNDKSIKCEQNLGHDTMYWYKQDSKKFLKIMFSYNNKELIINETVPNRFSPKSPDKAHLNLHINSLELGDSAVYFCASGRDRGNYGYTFGSGTRLTVV.

This chain uses TRBV27 with TRBJ2-1; 8 bases fit TRBD2. This CDR3 spans 17 amino acids. Germline CDR1 is MNHEY and CDR2 is SMNVEV (reference sequence). With V trimmed by 4 bases and J by 9 bases, 17 bases remained unmatched. The CDR3 DNA is TGTGCCAGCAGTTCTACACACGGGACTAGGACGTTAAGTGAGCAGTTCTTC. Translated, it gives CASSSTHGTRTLSEQFF.

This clonotype was detected many times. The V call is TRBV10-3, the J call TRBJ2-1; 7 nucleotides agree with TRBD2. The CDR3 is made up of 14 amino acids. The V gene end was trimmed by 6 bases and the J gene end by 5 bases; junction bases not matched to a gene: 7. Looked up from germline, CDR1 is ENHRY and CDR2 is SYGVKD. The CDR3 here is CAIRESGTDNEQFF. CDR3 in DNA: TGTGCCATCAGGGAGAGCGGGACCGACAATGAGCAGTTCTTC.

This clonotype appeared a few times. The chain carries TRBV11-2 and TRBJ2-5, with D perhaps TRBD2 (5 bases). The CDR3 has 16 residues. Germline CDR1 is SGHAT and CDR2 is FQNNGV. V was pared by 4 bases and J by 0 bases, with 15 bases between. The CDR3 spells CASSSAEGLYQETQYF. CDR3 DNA: TGTGCCAGCAGCTCGGCCGAGGGTCTGTACCAAGAGACCCAGTACTTC.

The sample holds a few counts of this clonotype. The chain employs TRBV12-3 or TRBV12-4 and TRBJ2-2, with D perhaps TRBD1 (6 bases). Between the trimmed V and J ends, which lost 5 bases and 0 bases, there was a span of 10 bases. The CDR3 is 15 amino acids. The chain's CDR3 is CASSPQGANTGELFF. The CDR3 bases are TGTGCCAGCAGTCCACAGGGAGCGAACACCGGGGAGCTGTTTTTT.

This clonotype was counted ten times or more. The V gene is TRBV28, the J gene TRBJ1-5; 8 nucleotides line up with TRBD1. Germline V gene data show CDR1 as MDHEN and CDR2 as SYDVKM. The CDR3 sequence is 16 residues long. V was pared by 2 bases and J by 7 bases, with 10 bases of the junction left unmatched. The CDR3 bases are TGTGCCAGCAGTTTAATCGGCAGGGGGCATGGGCAGCCCCAGCATTTT. Protein product: CASSLIGRGHGQPQHF.

This clonotype was seen ten or more times. The CDR3 here is CASTTDTQETQYF. DNA of the CDR3: TGTGCCAGCACCACGGATACCCAAGAGACCCAGTACTTC. The rearrangement uses TRBV7-9 and TRBJ2-5; no clear D. The germline V gene has CDR1 SEHNR and CDR2 FQNEAQ (reference sequence). V was pared by 7 bases and J by 1 base, with 10 bases between. The CDR3 contains 13 residues.

The chain couples TRBV5-1 to TRBJ1-1, with TRBD1 matching over 8 bases. CDR1 and CDR2 (germline): SGHRS, YFSETQ. The V segment lost 4 bases and the J segment 0 bases; nucleotides outside the gene matches: 5. The CDR3 has 15 amino acids. The CDR3 reads CASSRPTGVNTEAFF. For the CDR3, the DNA is TGCGCCAGCAGCCGACCGACAGGGGTGAACACTGAAGCTTTCTTT.

The chain has TRBV27 and TRBJ2-5; no clear D. Germline CDR1 reads MNHEY; CDR2 reads SMNVEV (reference sequence). The CDR3 is 13 residues long. Between the trimmed V and J ends, which lost 3 bases and 4 bases, there was a span of 9 bases. CDR3 sequence reads: CASSFGRRETQYF. The CDR3 DNA follows: TGTGCCAGCAGTTTCGGCCGAAGAGAGACCCAGTACTTC.

In regard to this clonotype: One base away lies a much larger clone, so this may be a sequencing read error. The rearrangement uses TRBV7-8 and TRBJ2-3; TRBD2 agrees at 8 bases. V dropped 8 bases and J dropped 0; count of bases not matched to a gene: 13. Germline V lookup: CDR1 SGHVS, CDR2 FQNEAQ. The CDR3 runs to 17 residues. The CDR3, as DNA: TGTGCCAGCGGCCAAACCGCTAGCGGGTCTAGCACAGATACGCAGTATTTT. It translates to CASGQTASGSSTDTQYF.

This clonotype came up many times. The rearrangement uses TRBV15 and TRBJ2-3; no reliable D call. Deletions cut 0 bases from V and 6 bases from J, with 10 bases between. This CDR3 spans 14 amino acids. Looked up from germline, CDR1 is LNHNV and CDR2 is YYDKDF (reference sequence). As DNA, the CDR3 is TGTGCCACCAGCAGAGATCCTGGAGAGGATACGCAGTATTTT. It translates to CATSRDPGEDTQYF.

The chain recombines TRBV12-3 or TRBV12-4 with TRBJ1-2; D remains ambiguous. CDR3 size: 12 residues. Trimming left V 4 bases short and J 4 bases short, with 7 bases between. Here the CDR3 reads CASSWQTYGYTF. The CDR3 DNA reads as TGTGCCAGCAGTTGGCAGACCTATGGCTACACCTTC.

V is TRBV20-1 and J is TRBJ2-7; D unclear. Between the trimmed V and J ends, which lost 8 bases and 3 bases, there was a span of 8 bases. The CDR3 is 10 residues long. Germline CDR1 is DFQATT and CDR2 is SNEGSKA (reference sequence). CDR3 amino acids: CSLGDYEQYF. CDR3 coding DNA: TGCAGTTTAGGAGACTACGAGCAGTACTTC.

For this clonotype: The junction does not match germline at one end; this may be a read error. The genes are TRBV12-3 or TRBV12-4 and TRBJ1-2; D ambiguous. The CDR3 is made up of 17 amino acids. CDR3 bases: TGTGCAAGCAGTTTCGCGGGAGCCCTTACGGGGAACCATGGCTACACCTTC. Translated: CASSFAGALTGNHGYTF.

This chain connects TRBV7-2 to TRBJ2-3; D perhaps matches TRBD2 (6 bases). CDR1 is SGHTA, CDR2 FQGNSA, per germline. The V end lost 3 bases, the J end lost 1 base, and 23 bases lay between the germline ends. The CDR3 totals 19 residues. This chain's CDR3 is CASSFSRRPLRRGTDTQYF. The CDR3 DNA follows: TGTGCCAGCAGCTTCAGCCGGCGCCCCCTCCGGAGGGGCACAGATACGCAGTATTTT.

This clonotype appeared many times. J is TRBJ1-2 and V is TRBV6-1; the D is unclear. There are 14 residues in the CDR3. Germline CDR1 and CDR2: MNHNS and SASEGT. The V end lost 6 bases, the J end lost 2 bases, and 13 bases lay between the germline ends. This CDR3 reads CASSGVVLNYGYTF. CDR3 coding DNA: TGTGCCAGCAGCGGCGTTGTCCTGAACTATGGCTACACCTTC.